This TCR beta chain was identified in a study of blood T cells in healthy people across ages (dated by TCRdb to the mid-2010s). Context from the whole study: In model experiments, template switching captured roughly one uniquely barcoded TCR beta cDNA molecule for every two T cells. To avoid experimental bias, donors of different ages were distributed randomly across sequencing lanes. Donors were grouped into four age groups: young (average approximately 15 years), middle-aged (roughly 40), aged (around 60) and long-lived (approximately 78). Using the same blood draw, the study looked at two additional independent replicas of 1 million unique cDNA reads for two donors, one aged 18 to 30 and the other aged 80 or older. To track age-related changes in TCR beta repertoire diversity, the study relied on deep sequencing normalized with unique cDNA molecular identifiers. General findings and caveats noted by the study authors: The percentage of naive T cells measured by flow cytometry correlated strongly with observed TCR beta diversity. Observed TCR beta diversity per million T cells fell roughly linearly with age, and a significant reduction was already apparent by age roughly 40. Bulk unsorted PBMC profiling prevented conclusive comparison of naive and antigen-experienced compartments. Estimates of total diversity based on one million sequenced T cells were regarded as lower bounds and as underestimates. The CMV infection status of donors was not known, potentially confounding age-related changes in expanded clonotypes. The long-lived group showed more naive CD4+ T cells, fewer expanded clones and increased TCR diversity than the aged group, suggesting age selection.

The library was produced with 5' RACE. TCRdb shows the sequencer as Illumina HiSeq 2500. A second 7 to 11 cycle PCR used a sample-barcoded 5' primer and a J-beta primer mix. Each TCR beta cDNA molecule received a unique molecular identifier from a template-switch 5' adaptor carrying 12 random nucleotides. Each sample yielded at least 3 million CDR3-containing paired-end reads. The Mint cDNA synthesis kit, primed by a TRBC-specific oligonucleotide, was used to synthesize first-strand cDNA from all RNA. Following uracil-DNA glycosylase treatment, all cDNA underwent a first 18-cycle PCR with the universal primers M1SS and BC2_uni_R. From the authors' description of their analysis: For normalization, 1 million high-quality reads were randomly selected from each sample, with every read carrying a distinct molecular identifier. Reads sharing molecular identifiers were discarded rather than binned into consensus sequences. MiTCR, run with a Q25 quality threshold and the strictest error-elimination algorithm, handled CDR3 identification, clonotype clustering and error correction. A nonparametric unseen species model with Euler transformation was used to estimate a lower bound on total TCR beta diversity. TCRdb's own reprocessing of the public reads used fastp at Q25 and MiXCR and kept productive beta chains. CDR3 protein duplicates are merged, each entry listing the most common genes and DNA. The authors' filters were not applied to this entry. The sample table holds approximately 1.5 million distinct CDR3 sequences, of which approximately 43% were seen once. The ten largest make up about 4.1% of the sample.

The CDR3 runs 13 residues from the cysteine to the phenylalanine. Only the CDR3 part of the read is kept: 39 bases, read in frame from the first base. V is pared back by 6 bases and J by 1 base, with 9 bases lying between the germline termini. CDR1 and CDR2 were assigned from the germline V gene as SGHTA and FQGNSA. The donors were under 40 Caucasian individuals from Russia, aged roughly 6 to 100 years, who were systemically healthy. Each donor gave approximately 10 milliliters of peripheral blood, collected into EDTA-treated Vacutainer tubes. PBMCs were isolated by Ficoll-Paque density-gradient centrifugation, with at least 7 million obtained per sample. Total RNA, at least 6 micrograms per sample, was extracted from PBMCs with Trizol reagent. Naive CD45RAhigh/CD27high T cell percentages were measured by flow cytometry on a PBMC aliquot from every donor. As regards this clonotype: What this receptor recognizes is not known. No much larger clone is present one base from it, and per-base qualities are unavailable.

This clonotype originated in a woman aged 18-30 years in good health. Sequencing was done on a sample of blood. The chain was built from TRBV7-2 and TRBJ1-1; the D gene identity is not certain. The CDR3 in this case is CASSVDWNTEAFF. The DNA sequence reads TGTGCCAGCAGTGTGGATTGGAACACTGAAGCTTTCTTT.